A selection of T cell receptor beta chains follows, all from one sample in a study of monozygotic twins with inflammatory bowel disease. TCRdb reprocessed the 5' RACE reads; each CDR3 protein has one entry and no DNA is given. The sample data list 300,000 to 350,000 distinct CDR3 sequences. The sequenced material came from blood. The receptors originated from a human donor with ulcerative colitis or Crohn's disease, or a healthy co-twin of an affected twin (not recorded which). Both conserved end residues are part of each CDR3.

j_gene: TRBJ2-1
v_gene: TRBV4-2
CDR3aa: CASSQDLWGYNEQFF

j_gene: TRBJ2-2
v_gene: TRBV3-1
CDR3aa: CASRRDYGNTGELFF

j_gene: TRBJ2-7
v_gene: TRBV5-6
CDR3aa: CASKTAGDSHEQYF

j_gene: TRBJ2-7
v_gene: TRBV20-1
CDR3aa: CSARGPGSEQYF

j_gene: TRBJ2-1
v_gene: TRBV10-3
CDR3aa: CAISGTGGHNNEQFF

j_gene: TRBJ2-2
v_gene: TRBV9
CDR3aa: CASSVAGYGNTGELFF

j_gene: TRBJ2-2
v_gene: TRBV6-1
CDR3aa: CASSEASGVLHGELFF

j_gene: TRBJ2-5
v_gene: TRBV7-9
CDR3aa: CASRFSTGRETQYF

j_gene: TRBJ2-3
v_gene: TRBV20-1
CDR3aa: CSARGTGSDTQYF

j_gene: TRBJ2-2
v_gene: TRBV28
CDR3aa: CASKARTGGLTGELFF

j_gene: TRBJ2-1
v_gene: TRBV24-1
CDR3aa: CATGLAAYNEQFF

j_gene: TRBJ2-3
v_gene: TRBV20-1
CDR3aa: CSAQNGDTQSDTQYF

j_gene: TRBJ2-3
v_gene: TRBV2
CDR3aa: CASSDRGSRTDTQYF

j_gene: TRBJ2-2
v_gene: TRBV4-1
CDR3aa: CASSQEGEGRYSRTGELFF

j_gene: TRBJ1-1
v_gene: TRBV25-1
CDR3aa: CASSEYGGGPAFF

j_gene: TRBJ2-5
v_gene: TRBV28
CDR3aa: CASSLTPPGRLPETQYF

j_gene: TRBJ1-1
v_gene: TRBV5-1
CDR3aa: CASRSGQNTEAFF

j_gene: TRBJ2-5
v_gene: TRBV20-1
CDR3aa: CSARSLAGANQETQYF

j_gene: TRBJ2-5
v_gene: TRBV20-1
CDR3aa: CSAYSGVSETQYF

j_gene: TRBJ1-1
v_gene: TRBV3-1
CDR3aa: CASSTRQGKNRQAEAFF

j_gene: TRBJ2-1
v_gene: TRBV7-9
CDR3aa: CASSFALYNEQFF

j_gene: TRBJ2-5
v_gene: TRBV3-1
CDR3aa: CASSQGATQYF

j_gene: TRBJ2-2
v_gene: TRBV20-1
CDR3aa: CSARIRGSHGELFF

j_gene: TRBJ2-2
v_gene: TRBV27
CDR3aa: CASSLRSGAGELFF

j_gene: TRBJ2-4
v_gene: TRBV4-1
CDR3aa: CASSQDPAGAKNIQYF

j_gene: TRBJ1-1
v_gene: TRBV29-1
CDR3aa: CSSDRAYTEAFF

j_gene: TRBJ1-1
v_gene: TRBV20-1
CDR3aa: CSARDPGVMAFF

j_gene: TRBJ1-2
v_gene: TRBV5-1
CDR3aa: CASSLQGNGYTF

j_gene: TRBJ2-7
v_gene: TRBV4-2
CDR3aa: CASSRGGGSLFDEQYF

j_gene: TRBJ1-3
v_gene: TRBV4-2
CDR3aa: CASSHTGDGNTIYF

j_gene: TRBJ2-7
v_gene: TRBV4-2
CDR3aa: CASSQTAGLYEQYF

j_gene: TRBJ2-3
v_gene: TRBV12-3/TRBV12-4
CDR3aa: CASRTLTVDTDTQYF

j_gene: TRBJ1-5
v_gene: TRBV29-1
CDR3aa: CSVGQGLNQPQHF

j_gene: TRBJ2-2
v_gene: TRBV20-1
CDR3aa: CSAPSGKNTGELFF

j_gene: TRBJ2-7
v_gene: TRBV24-1
CDR3aa: CATSDPRVSSGEQYF

j_gene: TRBJ2-5
v_gene: TRBV12-3/TRBV12-4
CDR3aa: CASSLTSGSRGGQETQYF

j_gene: TRBJ2-1
v_gene: TRBV5-1
CDR3aa: CASSKLETSATYNEQFF

j_gene: TRBJ2-1
v_gene: TRBV6-5
CDR3aa: CASSYFWAGSSNEQFF

j_gene: TRBJ2-2
v_gene: TRBV27
CDR3aa: CASKGEQSNTGELFF